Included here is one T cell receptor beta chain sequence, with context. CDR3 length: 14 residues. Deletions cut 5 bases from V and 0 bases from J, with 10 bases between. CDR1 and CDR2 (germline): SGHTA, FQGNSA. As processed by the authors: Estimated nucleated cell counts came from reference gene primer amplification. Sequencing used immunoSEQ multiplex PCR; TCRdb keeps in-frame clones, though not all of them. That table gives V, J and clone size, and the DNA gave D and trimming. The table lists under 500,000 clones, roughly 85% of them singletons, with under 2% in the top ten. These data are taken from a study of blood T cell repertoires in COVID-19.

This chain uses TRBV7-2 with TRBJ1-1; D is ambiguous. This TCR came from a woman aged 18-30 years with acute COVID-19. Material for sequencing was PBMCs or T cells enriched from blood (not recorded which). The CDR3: CASSPELLNTEAFF. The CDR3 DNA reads TGTGCCAGCAGCCCCGAACTCTTGAACACTGAAGCTTTCTTT.